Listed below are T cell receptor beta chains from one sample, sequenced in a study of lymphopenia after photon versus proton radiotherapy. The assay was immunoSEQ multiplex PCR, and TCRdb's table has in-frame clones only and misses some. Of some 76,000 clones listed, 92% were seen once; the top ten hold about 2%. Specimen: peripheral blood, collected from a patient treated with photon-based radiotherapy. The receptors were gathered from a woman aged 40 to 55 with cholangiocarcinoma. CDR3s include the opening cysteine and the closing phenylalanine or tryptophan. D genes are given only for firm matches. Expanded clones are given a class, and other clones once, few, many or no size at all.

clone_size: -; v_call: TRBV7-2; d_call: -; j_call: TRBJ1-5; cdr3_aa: CASSLSGNQPQHF; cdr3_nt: TGTGCCAGCAGCTTATCGGGGAATCAGCCCCAGCATTTT
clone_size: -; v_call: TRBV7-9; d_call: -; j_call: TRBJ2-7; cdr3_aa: CASSLVIGGTYEQYF; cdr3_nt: TGTGCCAGCAGCTTAGTGATTGGCGGAACCTACGAGCAGTACTTC
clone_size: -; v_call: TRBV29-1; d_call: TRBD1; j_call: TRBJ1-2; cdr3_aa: CSAPGQGGYGYTF; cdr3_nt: TGCAGCGCCCCGGGACAGGGAGGATATGGCTACACCTTC
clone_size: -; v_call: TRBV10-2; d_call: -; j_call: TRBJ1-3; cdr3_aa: CASQGLPSSGNTIYF; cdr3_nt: TGCGCCAGCCAGGGCCTACCTAGCTCTGGAAACACCATATATTTT
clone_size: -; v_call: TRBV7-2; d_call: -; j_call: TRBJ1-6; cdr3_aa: CASSFFNSPLHF; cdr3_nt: TGTGCCAGCAGCTTCTTCAATTCACCCCTCCACTTT
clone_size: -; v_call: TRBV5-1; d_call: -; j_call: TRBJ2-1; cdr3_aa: CASSSGPDNEQFF; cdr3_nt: TGCGCCAGCAGCTCGGGACCGGACAATGAGCAGTTCTTC
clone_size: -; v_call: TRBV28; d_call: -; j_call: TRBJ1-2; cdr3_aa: CASRGNYGYTF; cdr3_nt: TGTGCCAGCAGGGGAAACTATGGCTACACCTTC
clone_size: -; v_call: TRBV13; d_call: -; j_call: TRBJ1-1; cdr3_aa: CASSLGRGENTEAFF; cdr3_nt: TGTGCCAGCAGCTTAGGGCGGGGAGAGAACACTGAAGCTTTCTTT
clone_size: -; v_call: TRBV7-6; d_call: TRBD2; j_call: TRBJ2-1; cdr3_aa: CASSLLAGGPSEQFF; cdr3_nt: TGTGCCAGCAGCTTACTAGCGGGAGGGCCCAGCGAGCAGTTCTTC
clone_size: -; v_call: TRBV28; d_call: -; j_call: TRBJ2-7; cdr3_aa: CASSLGYEQYF; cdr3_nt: TGTGCCAGCAGTTTGGGATACGAGCAGTACTTC
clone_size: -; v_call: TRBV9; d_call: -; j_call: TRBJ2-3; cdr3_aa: CASSESGETDTQYF; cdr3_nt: TGTGCCAGCAGCGAGTCAGGGGAAACAGATACGCAGTATTTT
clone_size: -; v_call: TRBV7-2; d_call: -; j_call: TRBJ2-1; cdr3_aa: CASTRSTGAGEQFF; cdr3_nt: TGTGCCAGCACCCGGAGCACGGGGGCGGGGGAGCAGTTCTTC
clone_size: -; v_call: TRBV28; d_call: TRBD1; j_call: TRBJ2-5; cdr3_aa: CASTAGQGPETQYF; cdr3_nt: TGTGCCAGCACCGCTGGACAGGGCCCAGAGACCCAGTACTTC
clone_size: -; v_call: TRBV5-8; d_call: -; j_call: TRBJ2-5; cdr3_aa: CASSLFFGEETQYF; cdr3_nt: TGTGCCAGCAGCTTGTTTTTCGGAGAAGAGACCCAGTACTTC
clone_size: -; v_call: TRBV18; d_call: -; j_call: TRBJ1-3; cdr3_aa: CASSPGRILSGNTIYF; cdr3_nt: TGTGCCAGCTCACCGGGACGGATCCTCTCTGGAAACACCATATATTTT
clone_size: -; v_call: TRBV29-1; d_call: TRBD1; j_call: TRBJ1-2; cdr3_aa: CSVVGQANYGYTF; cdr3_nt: TGCAGCGTGGTCGGACAGGCTAACTATGGCTACACCTTC
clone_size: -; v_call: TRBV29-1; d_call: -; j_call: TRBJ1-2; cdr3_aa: CSVFERNLNYGYTF; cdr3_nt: TGCAGCGTTTTCGAGCGCAACCTTAACTATGGCTACACCTTC
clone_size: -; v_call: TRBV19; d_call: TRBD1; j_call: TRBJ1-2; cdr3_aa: CASSIGQAEYGYTF; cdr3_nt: TGTGCCAGTAGTATCGGACAGGCGGAGTATGGCTACACCTTC
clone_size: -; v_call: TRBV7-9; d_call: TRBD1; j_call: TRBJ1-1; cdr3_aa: CASSWGQGKNTEAFF; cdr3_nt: TGTGCCAGCAGCTGGGGACAGGGGAAGAACACTGAAGCTTTCTTT
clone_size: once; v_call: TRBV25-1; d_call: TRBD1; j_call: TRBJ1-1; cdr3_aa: CASRGGGSAEAFF; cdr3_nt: TGTGCCAGCAGAGGAGGGGGCAGCGCTGAAGCTTTCTTT
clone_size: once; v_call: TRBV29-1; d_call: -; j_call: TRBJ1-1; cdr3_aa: CSIQGSTEAFF; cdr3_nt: TGCAGCATTCAGGGGAGCACTGAAGCTTTCTTT
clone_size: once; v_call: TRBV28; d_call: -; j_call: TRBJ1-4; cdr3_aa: CASSLFWLSNEKLFF; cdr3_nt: TGTGCCAGCAGTTTATTCTGGTTGAGTAATGAAAAACTGTTTTTT
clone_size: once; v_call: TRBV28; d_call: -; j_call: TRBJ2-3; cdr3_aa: CASSFSTSGRIRGYF; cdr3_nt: TGTGCCAGCAGTTTCAGCACGTCGGGGAGAATCCGGGGGTATTTT
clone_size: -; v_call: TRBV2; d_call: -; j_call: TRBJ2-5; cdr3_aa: CASSARQTGQETQYF; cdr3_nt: TGTGCCAGCAGTGCTCGTCAGACAGGCCAAGAGACCCAGTACTTC
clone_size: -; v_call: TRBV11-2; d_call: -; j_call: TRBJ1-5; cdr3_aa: CASSPRANQPQHF; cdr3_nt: TGTGCCAGCAGCCCCCGGGCCAATCAGCCCCAGCATTTT
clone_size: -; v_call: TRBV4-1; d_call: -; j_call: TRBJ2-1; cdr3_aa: CASVTSQGNEQFF; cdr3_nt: TGCGCCAGCGTTACTTCACAAGGGAATGAGCAGTTCTTC
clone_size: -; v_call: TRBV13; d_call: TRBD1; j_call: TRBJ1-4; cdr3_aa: CASSQGQGGPNEKLFF; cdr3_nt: TGTGCCAGCAGCCAAGGACAGGGAGGGCCTAATGAAAAACTGTTTTTT
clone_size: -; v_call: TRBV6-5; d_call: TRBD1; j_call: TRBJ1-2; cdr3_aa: CASSTLRDRGQGYTF; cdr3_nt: TGTGCCAGCAGTACACTGCGGGACAGGGGGCAAGGCTACACCTTC
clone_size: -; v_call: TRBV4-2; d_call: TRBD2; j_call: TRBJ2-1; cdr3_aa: CASSQQAGTSGASREQFF; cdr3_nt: TGTGCCAGCAGCCAACAAGCAGGGACTAGCGGGGCAAGCCGCGAGCAGTTCTTC
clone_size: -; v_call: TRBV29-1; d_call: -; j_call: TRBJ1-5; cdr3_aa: CSVHAGANQPQHF; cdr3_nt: TGCAGCGTGCACGCAGGTGCCAATCAGCCCCAGCATTTT
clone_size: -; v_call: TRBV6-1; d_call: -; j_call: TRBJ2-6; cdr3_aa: CASSEVALWGAGANVLTF; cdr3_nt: TGTGCCAGCAGTGAAGTCGCCCTGTGGGGGGCTGGGGCCAACGTCCTGACTTTC
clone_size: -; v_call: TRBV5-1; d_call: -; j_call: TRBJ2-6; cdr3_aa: CASSLAGGANVLTF; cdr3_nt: TGCGCCAGCAGCTTGGCGGGTGGGGCCAACGTCCTGACTTTC
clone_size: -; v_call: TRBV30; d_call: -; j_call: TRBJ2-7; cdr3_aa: CAWGDRFFGEQYF; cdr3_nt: TGTGCCTGGGGGGACCGGTTTTTCGGCGAGCAGTACTTC
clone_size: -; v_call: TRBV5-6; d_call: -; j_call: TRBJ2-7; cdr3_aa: CASSLTGTSYEQYF; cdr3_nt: TGTGCCAGCAGCTTGACAGGGACCTCCTACGAGCAGTACTTC
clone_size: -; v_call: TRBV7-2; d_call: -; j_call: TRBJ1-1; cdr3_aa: CASTQTHKYTEAFF; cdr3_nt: TGTGCCAGCACCCAAACCCACAAGTACACTGAAGCTTTCTTT
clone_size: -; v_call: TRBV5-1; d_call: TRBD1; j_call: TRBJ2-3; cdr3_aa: CASSPVTGGPSTDTQYF; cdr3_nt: TGCGCCAGCAGCCCAGTTACAGGGGGACCTAGCACAGATACGCAGTATTTT
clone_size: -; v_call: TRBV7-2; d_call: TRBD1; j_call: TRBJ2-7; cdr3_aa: CASSSPRDRIEEQYF; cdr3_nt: TGTGCCAGCAGCTCCCCCCGGGACAGGATAGAGGAGCAGTACTTC
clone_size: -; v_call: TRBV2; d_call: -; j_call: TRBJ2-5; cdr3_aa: CASSGNRVETQYF; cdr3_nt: TGTGCCAGCAGTGGAAACAGGGTTGAGACCCAGTACTTC
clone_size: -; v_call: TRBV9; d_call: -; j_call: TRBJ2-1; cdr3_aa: CASSLEGYVYNEQFF; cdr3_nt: TGTGCCAGCAGCCTCGAAGGGTACGTCTACAATGAGCAGTTCTTC
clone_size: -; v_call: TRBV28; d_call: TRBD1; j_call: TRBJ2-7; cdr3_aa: CASRPPGQVLWEQYF; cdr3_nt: TGTGCCAGCAGGCCACCGGGACAGGTATTGTGGGAGCAGTACTTC
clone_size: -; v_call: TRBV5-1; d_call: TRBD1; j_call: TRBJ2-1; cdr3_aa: CASSPRQGDYNEQFF; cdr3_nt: TGCGCCAGCAGCCCTAGACAGGGGGATTACAATGAGCAGTTCTTC
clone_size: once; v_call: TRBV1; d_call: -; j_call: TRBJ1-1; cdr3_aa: CTSSLPPGGRLEAFF; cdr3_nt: TGCACCAGCAGCCTCCCGCCGGGGGGGAGACTTGAAGCTTTCTTT
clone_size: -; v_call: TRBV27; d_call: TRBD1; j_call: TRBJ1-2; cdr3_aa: CASSEQGNNYGYTF; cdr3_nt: TGTGCCAGCAGTGAACAGGGGAATAACTATGGCTACACCTTC
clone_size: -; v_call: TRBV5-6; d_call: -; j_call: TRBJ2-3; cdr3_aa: CASSLAVDTQYF; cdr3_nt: TGTGCCAGCAGCTTGGCAGTAGATACGCAGTATTTT
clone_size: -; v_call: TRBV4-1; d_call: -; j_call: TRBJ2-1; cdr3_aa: CASSQGTVSYNEQFF; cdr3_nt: TGCGCCAGCAGCCAAGGGACAGTATCCTACAATGAGCAGTTCTTC
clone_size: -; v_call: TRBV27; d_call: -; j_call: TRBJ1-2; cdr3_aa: CASSLMVGLYEGYTF; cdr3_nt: TGTGCCAGCAGTTTAATGGTGGGGTTATACGAGGGCTACACCTTC
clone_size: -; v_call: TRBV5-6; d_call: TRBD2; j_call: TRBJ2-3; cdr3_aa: CASSLVSSGRARDTQYF; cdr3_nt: TGTGCCAGCAGCTTGGTATCTAGCGGGAGGGCGAGAGATACGCAGTATTTT
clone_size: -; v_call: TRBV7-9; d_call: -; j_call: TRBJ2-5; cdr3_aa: CASRPDWGAGEETQYF; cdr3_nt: TGTGCCAGCAGACCTGACTGGGGGGCAGGGGAAGAGACCCAGTACTTC
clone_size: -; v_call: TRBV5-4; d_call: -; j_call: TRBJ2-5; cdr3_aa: CASSRTEGETQYF; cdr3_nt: TGTGCCAGCAGCAGGACAGAAGGAGAGACCCAGTACTTC
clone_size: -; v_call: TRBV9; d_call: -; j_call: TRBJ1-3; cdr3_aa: CASSVFSGGNTIYF; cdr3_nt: TGTGCCAGCAGCGTCTTTAGCGGGGGAAACACCATATATTTT
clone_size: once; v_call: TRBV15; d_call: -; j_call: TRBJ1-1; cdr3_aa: CATSRYEDIPEAFF; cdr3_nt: TGTGCCACCAGCCGCTATGAGGACATTCCTGAAGCTTTCTTT
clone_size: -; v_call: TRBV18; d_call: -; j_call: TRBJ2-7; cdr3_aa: CASSPLGRGEQYF; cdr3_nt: TGTGCCAGCTCACCTCTGGGGCGGGGCGAGCAGTACTTC
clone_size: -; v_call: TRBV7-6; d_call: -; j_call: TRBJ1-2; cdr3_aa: CASSPRGGADGGYTF; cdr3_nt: TGTGCCAGCAGCCCAAGAGGGGGGGCTGATGGTGGCTACACCTTC
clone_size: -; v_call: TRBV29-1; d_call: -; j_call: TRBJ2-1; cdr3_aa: CSFQGGLVNEQFF; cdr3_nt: TGCAGCTTCCAAGGGGGTTTGGTCAATGAGCAGTTCTTC
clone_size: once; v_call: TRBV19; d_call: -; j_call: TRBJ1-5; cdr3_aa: CASSKLAPGNQPQHF; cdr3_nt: TGTGCCAGTAGTAAGCTGGCCCCTGGCAATCAGCCCCAGCATTTT